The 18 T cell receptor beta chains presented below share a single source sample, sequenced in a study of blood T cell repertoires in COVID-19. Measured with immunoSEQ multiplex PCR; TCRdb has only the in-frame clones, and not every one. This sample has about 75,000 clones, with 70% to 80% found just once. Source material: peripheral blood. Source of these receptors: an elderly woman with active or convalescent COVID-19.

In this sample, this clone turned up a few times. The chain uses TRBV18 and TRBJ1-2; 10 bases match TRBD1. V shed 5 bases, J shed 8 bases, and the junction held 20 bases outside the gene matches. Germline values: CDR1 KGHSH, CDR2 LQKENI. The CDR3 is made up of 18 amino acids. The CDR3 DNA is TGTGCCAGCTCATTTGGGACAGGGGCCGCCGTTGGGTTTCGAGGCTACACCTTC. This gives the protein CASSFGTGAAVGFRGYTF.

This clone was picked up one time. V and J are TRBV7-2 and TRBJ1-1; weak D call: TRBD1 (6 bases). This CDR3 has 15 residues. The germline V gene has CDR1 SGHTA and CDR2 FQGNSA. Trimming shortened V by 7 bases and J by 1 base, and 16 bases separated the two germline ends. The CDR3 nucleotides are TGTGCCAGCAACCAAGGGGGGGGTGGGAACACTGAAGCTTTCTTT. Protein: CASNQGGGGNTEAFF.

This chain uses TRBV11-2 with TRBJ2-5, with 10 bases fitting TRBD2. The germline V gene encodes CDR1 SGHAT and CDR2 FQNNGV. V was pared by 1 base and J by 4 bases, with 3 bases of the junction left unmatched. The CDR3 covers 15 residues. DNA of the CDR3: TGTGCCAGCAGCTTAGGGTGGACTAGCGGAGAGACCCAGTACTTC. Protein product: CASSLGWTSGETQYF.

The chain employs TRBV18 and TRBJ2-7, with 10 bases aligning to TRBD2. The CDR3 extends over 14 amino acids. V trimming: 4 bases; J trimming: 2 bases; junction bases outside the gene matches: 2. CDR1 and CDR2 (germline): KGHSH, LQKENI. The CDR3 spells CASSLSGGPYEQYF. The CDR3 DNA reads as TGTGCCAGCTCACTTAGCGGGGGGCCCTACGAGCAGTACTTC.

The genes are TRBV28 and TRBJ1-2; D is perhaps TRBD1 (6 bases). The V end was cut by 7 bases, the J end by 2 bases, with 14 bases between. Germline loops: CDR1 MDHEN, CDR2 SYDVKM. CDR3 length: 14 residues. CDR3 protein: CASTQGGANYGYTF. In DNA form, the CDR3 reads TGTGCCAGCACTCAAGGGGGAGCGAACTATGGCTACACCTTC.

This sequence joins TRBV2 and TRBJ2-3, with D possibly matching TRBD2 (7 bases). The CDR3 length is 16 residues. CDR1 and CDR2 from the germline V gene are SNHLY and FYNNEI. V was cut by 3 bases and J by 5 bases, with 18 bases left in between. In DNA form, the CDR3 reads TGTGCCAGCAGTGAGGGGGGCGGGACTACAGGAGATACGCAGTATTTT. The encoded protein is CASSEGGGTTGDTQYF.

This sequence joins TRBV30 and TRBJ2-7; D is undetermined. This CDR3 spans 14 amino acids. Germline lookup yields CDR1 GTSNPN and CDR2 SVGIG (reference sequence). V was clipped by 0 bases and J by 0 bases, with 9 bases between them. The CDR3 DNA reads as TGTGCCTGGAGTGTAGGAGAGAGCTCCTACGAGCAGTACTTC. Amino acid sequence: CAWSVGESSYEQYF.

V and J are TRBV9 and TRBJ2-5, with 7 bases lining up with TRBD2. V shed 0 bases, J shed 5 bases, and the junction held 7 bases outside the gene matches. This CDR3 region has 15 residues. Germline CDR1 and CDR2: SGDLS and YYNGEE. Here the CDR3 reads CASSVGRGEGETQYF. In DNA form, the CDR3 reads TGTGCCAGCAGCGTAGGGCGAGGGGAGGGGGAGACCCAGTACTTC. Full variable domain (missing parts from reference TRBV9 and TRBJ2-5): DSGVTQTPKHLITATGQRVTLRCSPRSGDLSVYWYQQSLDQGLQFLIQYYNGEERAKGNILERFSAQQFPDLHSELNLSSLELGDSALYFCASSVGRGEGETQYFGPGTRLLVL.

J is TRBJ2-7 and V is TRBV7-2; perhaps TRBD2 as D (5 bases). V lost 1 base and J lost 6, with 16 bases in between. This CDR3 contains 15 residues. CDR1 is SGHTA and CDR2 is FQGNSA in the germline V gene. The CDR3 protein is CASSLDQGGLGEQYF. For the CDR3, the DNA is TGTGCCAGCAGCTTAGACCAAGGCGGGCTGGGCGAGCAGTACTTC. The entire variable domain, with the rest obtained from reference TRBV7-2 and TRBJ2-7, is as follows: GAGVSQSPSNKVTEKGKDVELRCDPISGHTALYWYRQSLGQGLEFLIYFQGNSAPDKSGLPSDRFSAERTGGSVSTLTIQRTQQEDSAVYLCASSLDQGGLGEQYFGPGTRLTVT.

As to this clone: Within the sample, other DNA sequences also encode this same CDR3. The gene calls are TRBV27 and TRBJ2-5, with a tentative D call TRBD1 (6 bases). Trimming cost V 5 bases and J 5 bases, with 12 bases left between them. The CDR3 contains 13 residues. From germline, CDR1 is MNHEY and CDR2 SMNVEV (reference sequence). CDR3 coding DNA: TGTGCCAGCAGTCTCAGGGGCGGGGAGACCCAGTACTTC. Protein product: CASSLRGGETQYF.

CDR3 residues: CASSQETGLNTEAFF. For the CDR3, the DNA is TGCGCCAGCAGCCAAGAGACAGGGCTGAACACTGAAGCTTTCTTT. The chain employs TRBV4-3 and TRBJ1-1, with 7 bases lining up with TRBD1. The germline V gene has CDR1 LGHNA and CDR2 YSLEER. V lost 0 bases, J lost 0 bases, and 1 base stayed unmatched. The CDR3 consists of 15 residues.

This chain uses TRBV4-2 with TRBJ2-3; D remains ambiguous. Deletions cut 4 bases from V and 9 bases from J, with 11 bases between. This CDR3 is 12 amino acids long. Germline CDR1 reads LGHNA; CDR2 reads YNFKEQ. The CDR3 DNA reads TGTGCCAGCAGCCTGTCTGTAGCCACGCAGTATTTT. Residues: CASSLSVATQYF.

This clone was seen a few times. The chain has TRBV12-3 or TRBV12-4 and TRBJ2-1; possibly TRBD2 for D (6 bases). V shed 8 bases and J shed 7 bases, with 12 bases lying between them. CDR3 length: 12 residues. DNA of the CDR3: TGTGCCAGCGGACTTAGCGGAAATGAGCAGTTCTTC. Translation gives CASGLSGNEQFF.

In nucleotides, the CDR3 is TGCGCCAGCAGCCAAGATGCACAGAGCAATCAGCCCCAGCATTTT. As protein: CASSQDAQSNQPQHF. This chain links TRBV4-3 with TRBJ1-5; D is unclear. V was clipped by 0 bases and J by 1 base, with 7 bases between them. From germline, CDR1 is LGHNA and CDR2 YSLEER. The CDR3 runs to 15 residues.

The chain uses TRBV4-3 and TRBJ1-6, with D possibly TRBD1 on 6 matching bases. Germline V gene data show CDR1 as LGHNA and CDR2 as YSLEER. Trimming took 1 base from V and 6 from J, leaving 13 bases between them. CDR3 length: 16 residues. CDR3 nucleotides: TGCGCCAGCAGCCAAGTACGAACAGGGCGTAATTCACCCCTCCACTTT. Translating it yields CASSQVRTGRNSPLHF.

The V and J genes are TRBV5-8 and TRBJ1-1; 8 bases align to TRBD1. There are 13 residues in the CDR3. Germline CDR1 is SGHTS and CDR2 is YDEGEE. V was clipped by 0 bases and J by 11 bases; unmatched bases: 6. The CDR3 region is CASSLGTGFSAFF. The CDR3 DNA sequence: TGTGCCAGCAGCTTGGGGACAGGGTTTAGTGCTTTCTTT.

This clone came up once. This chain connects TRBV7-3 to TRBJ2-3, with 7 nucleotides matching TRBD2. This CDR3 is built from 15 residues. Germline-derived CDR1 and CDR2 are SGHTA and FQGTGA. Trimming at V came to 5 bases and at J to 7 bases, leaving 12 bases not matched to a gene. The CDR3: CASSPRGGQGHTQYF. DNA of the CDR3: TGTGCCAGCAGCCCACGGGGAGGGCAGGGCCATACGCAGTATTTT.

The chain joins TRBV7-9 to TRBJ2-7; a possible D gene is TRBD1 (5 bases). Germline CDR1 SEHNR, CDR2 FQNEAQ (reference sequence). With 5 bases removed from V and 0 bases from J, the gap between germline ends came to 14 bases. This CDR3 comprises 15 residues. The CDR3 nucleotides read TGTGCCAGCAGCCCCAGGGCGGTCAGCTCCTACGAGCAGTACTTC. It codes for CASSPRAVSSYEQYF.